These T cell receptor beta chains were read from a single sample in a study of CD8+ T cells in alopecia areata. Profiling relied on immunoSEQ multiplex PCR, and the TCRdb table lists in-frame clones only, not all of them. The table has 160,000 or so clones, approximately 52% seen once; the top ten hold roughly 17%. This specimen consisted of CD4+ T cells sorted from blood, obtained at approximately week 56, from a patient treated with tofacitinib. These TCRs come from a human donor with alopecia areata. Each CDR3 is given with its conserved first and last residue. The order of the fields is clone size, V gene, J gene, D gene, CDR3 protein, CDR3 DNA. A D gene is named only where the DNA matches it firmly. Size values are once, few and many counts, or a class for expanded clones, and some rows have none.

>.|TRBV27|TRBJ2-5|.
CASSLSLVTGQETQYF
TGTGCCAGCAGTTTATCGCTGGTGACAGGACAAGAGACCCAGTACTTC
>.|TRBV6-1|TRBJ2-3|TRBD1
CASSVGQRDTQYF
TGTGCCAGCAGTGTGGGACAGCGAGATACGCAGTATTTT
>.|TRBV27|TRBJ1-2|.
CASSLISGRGYTF
TGTGCCAGCAGTCTTATATCGGGGCGCGGCTACACCTTC
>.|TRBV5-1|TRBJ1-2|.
CASSLWTLGNGYTF
TGCGCCAGCAGCTTGTGGACCCTAGGGAATGGCTACACCTTC
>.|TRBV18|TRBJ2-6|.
CASSPSFGANVLTF
TGTGCCAGCTCACCTAGCTTTGGGGCCAACGTCCTGACTTTC
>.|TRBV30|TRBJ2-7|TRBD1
CAWEYTGGVEQYF
TGTGCCTGGGAGTATACAGGGGGCGTCGAGCAGTACTTC
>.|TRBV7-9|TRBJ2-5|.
CASSSQPQETQYF
TGTGCCAGCAGCTCCCAACCTCAAGAGACCCAGTACTTC
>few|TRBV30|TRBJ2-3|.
CAWSNTDTQYF
TGTGCCTGGAGTAACACAGATACGCAGTATTTT
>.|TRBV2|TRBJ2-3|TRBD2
CASSRSGGTTDTQYF
TGTGCCAGCTCACGGAGCGGGGGGACCACAGATACGCAGTATTTT
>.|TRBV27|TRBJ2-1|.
CASSLWSGNEQFF
TGTGCCAGCAGTTTATGGTCGGGTAATGAGCAGTTCTTC
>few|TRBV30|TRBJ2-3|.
CAWSVLVGKPRTDTQYF
TGTGCCTGGAGTGTACTGGTCGGGAAACCCCGTACAGATACGCAGTATTTT
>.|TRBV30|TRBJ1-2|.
CAWSGTSLPTYTF
TGTGCCTGGAGTGGTACCAGCCTCCCCACCTACACCTTC
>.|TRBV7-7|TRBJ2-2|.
CASSLGGDTGELFF
TGTGCTAGCAGCTTAGGTGGTGACACCGGGGAGCTGTTTTTT
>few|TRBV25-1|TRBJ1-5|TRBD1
CASRGQGGNQPQHF
TGTGCCAGCCGGGGACAGGGGGGGAATCAGCCCCAGCATTTT
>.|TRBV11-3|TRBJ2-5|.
CASSLVGGETQYF
TGTGCCAGCAGCTTGGTCGGAGGAGAGACCCAGTACTTC
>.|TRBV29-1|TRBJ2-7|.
CSVREGPYEQYF
TGCAGCGTGCGAGAGGGGCCATACGAGCAGTACTTC
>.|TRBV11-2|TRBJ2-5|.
CASSQPGPLRETQYF
TGTGCCAGCAGCCAACCGGGACCCTTGAGGGAGACCCAGTACTTC